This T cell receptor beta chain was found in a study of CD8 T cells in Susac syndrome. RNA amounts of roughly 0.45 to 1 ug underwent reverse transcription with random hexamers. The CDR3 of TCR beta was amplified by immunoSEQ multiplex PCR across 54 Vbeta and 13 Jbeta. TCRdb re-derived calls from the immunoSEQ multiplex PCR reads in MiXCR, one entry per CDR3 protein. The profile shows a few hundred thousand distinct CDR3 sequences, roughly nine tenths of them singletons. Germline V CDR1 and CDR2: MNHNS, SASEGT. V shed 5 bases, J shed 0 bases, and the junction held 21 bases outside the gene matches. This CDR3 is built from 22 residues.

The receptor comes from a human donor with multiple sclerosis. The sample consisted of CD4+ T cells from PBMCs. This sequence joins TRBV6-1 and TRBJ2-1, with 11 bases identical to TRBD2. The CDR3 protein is CASSKTPYSGRADKSSYNEQFF. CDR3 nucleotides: TGTGCCAGCAGTAAGACCCCGTATAGCGGGAGGGCCGATAAGAGCTCCTACAATGAGCAGTTCTTC.